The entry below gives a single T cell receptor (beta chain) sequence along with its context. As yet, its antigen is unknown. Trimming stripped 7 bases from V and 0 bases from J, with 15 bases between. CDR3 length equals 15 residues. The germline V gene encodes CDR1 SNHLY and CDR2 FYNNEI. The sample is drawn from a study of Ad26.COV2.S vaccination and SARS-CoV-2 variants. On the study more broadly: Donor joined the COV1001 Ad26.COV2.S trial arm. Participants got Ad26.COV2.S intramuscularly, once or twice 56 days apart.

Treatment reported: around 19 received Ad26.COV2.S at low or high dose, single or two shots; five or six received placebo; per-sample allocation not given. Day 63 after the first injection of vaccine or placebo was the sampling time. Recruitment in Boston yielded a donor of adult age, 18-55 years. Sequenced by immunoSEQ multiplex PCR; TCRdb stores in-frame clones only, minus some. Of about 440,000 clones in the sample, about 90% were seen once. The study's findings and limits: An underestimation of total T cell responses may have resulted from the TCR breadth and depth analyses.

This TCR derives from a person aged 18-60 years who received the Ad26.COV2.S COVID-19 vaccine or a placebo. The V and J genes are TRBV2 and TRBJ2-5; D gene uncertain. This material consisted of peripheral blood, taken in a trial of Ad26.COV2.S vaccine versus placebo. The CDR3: CASTPEPKYQETQYF. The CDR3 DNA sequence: TGTGCCAGCACCCCCGAGCCAAAGTACCAAGAGACCCAGTACTTC.